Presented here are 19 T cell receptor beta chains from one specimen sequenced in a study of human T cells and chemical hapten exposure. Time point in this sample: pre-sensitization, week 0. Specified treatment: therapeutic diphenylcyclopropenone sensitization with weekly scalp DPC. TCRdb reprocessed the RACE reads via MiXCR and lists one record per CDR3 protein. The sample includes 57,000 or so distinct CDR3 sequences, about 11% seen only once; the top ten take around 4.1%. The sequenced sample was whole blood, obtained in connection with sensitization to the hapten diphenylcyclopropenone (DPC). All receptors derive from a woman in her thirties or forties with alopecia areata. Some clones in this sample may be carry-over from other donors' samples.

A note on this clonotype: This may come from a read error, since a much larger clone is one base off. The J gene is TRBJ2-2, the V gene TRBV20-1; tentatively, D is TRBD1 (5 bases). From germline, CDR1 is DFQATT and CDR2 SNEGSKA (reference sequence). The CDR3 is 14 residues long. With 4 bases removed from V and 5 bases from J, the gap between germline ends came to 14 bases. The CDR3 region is CSAISRAQTGELFF. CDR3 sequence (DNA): TGCAGTGCTATTTCCAGGGCACAGACCGGGGAGCTGTTTTTT.

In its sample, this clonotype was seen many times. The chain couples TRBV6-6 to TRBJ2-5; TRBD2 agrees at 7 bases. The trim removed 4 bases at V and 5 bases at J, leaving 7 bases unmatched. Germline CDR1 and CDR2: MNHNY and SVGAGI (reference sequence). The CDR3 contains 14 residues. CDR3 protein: CASSSQTSRETQYF. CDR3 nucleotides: TGTGCCAGCAGTTCTCAGACTAGCAGGGAGACCCAGTACTTC.

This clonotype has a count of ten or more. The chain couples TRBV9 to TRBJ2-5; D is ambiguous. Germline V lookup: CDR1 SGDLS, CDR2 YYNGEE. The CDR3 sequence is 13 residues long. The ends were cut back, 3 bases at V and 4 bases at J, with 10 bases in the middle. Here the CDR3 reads CASSGLHGETQYF. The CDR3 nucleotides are TGTGCCAGCAGCGGCCTCCACGGAGAGACCCAGTACTTC.

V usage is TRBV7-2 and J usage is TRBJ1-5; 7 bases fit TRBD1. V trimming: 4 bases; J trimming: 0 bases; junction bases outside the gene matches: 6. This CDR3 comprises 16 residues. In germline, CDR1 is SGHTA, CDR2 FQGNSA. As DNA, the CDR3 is TGTGCCAGCAGCTACAAAGGGGGCGCTAGCAATCAGCCCCAGCATTTT. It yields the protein CASSYKGGASNQPQHF.

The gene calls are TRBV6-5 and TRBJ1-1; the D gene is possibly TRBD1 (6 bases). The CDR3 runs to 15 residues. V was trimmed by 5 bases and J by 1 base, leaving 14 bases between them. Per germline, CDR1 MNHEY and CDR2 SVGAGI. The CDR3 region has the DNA TGTGCCAGCAGTCAAAGACAGGTTCCGAACACTGAAGCTTTCTTT. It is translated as CASSQRQVPNTEAFF.

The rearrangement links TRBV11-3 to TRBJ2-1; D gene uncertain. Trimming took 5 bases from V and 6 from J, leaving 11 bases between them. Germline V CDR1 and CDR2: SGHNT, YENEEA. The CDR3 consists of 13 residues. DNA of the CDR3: TGTGCCAGCAGCCCTCGGTGGGGCAATGAGCAGTTCTTC. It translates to CASSPRWGNEQFF.

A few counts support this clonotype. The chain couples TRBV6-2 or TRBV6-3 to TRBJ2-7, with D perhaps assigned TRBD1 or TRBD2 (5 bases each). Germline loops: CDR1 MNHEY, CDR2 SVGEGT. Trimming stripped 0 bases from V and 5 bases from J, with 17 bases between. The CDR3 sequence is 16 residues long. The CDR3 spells CASSYSPGPPRDEQYF. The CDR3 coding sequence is TGTGCCAGCAGTTACTCCCCGGGACCCCCCAGGGACGAGCAGTACTTC.

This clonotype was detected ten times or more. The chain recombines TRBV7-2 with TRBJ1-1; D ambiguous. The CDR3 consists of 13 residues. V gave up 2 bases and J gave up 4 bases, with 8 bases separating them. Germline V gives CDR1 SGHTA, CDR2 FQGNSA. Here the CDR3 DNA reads TGTGCCAGCAGCTTACAGGTCGCCACTGAAGCTTTCTTT. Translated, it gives CASSLQVATEAFF.

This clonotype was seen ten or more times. The CDR3 is CASSWAHEQFF. Written as DNA, the CDR3 is TGTGCCAGCAGCTGGGCGCATGAGCAGTTCTTC. This chain joins TRBV7-8 and TRBJ2-1; no clear D. The V end lost 4 bases, the J end lost 8 bases, and 6 bases lay between the germline ends. CDR1 is SGHVS and CDR2 is FQNEAQ in the germline V gene. The CDR3 has 11 residues. Based on the CDR3 plus reference TRBV7-8 and TRBJ2-1, the full variable domain is GAGVSQSPRYKVAKRGQDVALRCDPISGHVSLFWYQQALGQGPEFLTYFQNEAQLDKSGLPSDRFFAERPEGSVSTLKIQRTQQEDSAVYLCASSWAHEQFFGPGTRLTVL.

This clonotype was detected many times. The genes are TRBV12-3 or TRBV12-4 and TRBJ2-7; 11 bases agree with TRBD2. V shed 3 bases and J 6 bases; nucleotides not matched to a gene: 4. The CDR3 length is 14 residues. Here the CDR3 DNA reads TGTGCCAGCAGTTTTGTCCTAGCGGGAGGCGAGCAGTACTTC. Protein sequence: CASSFVLAGGEQYF.

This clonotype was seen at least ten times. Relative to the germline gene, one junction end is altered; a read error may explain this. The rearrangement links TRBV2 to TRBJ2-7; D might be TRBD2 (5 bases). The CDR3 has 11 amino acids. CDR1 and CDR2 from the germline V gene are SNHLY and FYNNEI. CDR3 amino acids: CATSQGGEQYF. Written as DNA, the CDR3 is TGTGCCACCAGTCAAGGCGGGGAGCAGTACTTC.

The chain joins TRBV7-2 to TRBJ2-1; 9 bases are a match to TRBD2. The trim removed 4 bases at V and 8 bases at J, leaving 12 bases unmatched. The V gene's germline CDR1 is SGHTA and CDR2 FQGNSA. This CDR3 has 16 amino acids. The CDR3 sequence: CASSYRRGGRVDEQFF. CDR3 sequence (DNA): TGTGCCAGCAGCTACCGTCGGGGCGGGAGGGTCGATGAGCAGTTCTTC.

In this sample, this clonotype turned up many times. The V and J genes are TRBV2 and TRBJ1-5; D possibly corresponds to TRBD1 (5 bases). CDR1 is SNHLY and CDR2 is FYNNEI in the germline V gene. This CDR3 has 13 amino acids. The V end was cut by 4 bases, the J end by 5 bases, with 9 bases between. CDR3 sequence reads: CASSGQIDQPQHF. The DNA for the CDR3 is TGTGCCAGCAGTGGACAGATAGATCAGCCCCAGCATTTT. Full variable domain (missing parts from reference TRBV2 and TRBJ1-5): EPEVTQTPSHQVTQMGQEVILRCVPISNHLYFYWYRQILGQKVEFLVSFYNNEISEKSEIFDDQFSVERPDGSNFTLKIRSTKLEDSAMYFCASSGQIDQPQHFGDGTRLSIL.

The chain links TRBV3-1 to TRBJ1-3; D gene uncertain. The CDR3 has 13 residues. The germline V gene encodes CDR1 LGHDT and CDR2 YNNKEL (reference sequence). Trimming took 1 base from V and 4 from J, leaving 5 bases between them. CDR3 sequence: CASSQVAGNTIYF. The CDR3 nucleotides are TGTGCCAGCAGCCAAGTAGCGGGAAACACCATATATTTT.

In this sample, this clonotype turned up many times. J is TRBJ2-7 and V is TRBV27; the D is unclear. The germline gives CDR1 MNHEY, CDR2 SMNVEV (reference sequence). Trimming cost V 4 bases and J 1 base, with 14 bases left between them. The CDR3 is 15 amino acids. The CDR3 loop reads CASSSRDVGSYEQYF. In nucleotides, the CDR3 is TGTGCCAGCAGTTCCAGAGACGTAGGGTCCTACGAGCAGTACTTC.

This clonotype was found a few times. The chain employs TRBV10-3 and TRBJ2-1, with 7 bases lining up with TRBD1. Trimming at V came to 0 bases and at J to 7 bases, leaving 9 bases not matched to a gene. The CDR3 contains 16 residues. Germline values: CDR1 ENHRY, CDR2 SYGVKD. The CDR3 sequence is CAISESDRVSGNEQFF. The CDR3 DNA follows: TGTGCCATCAGTGAGTCTGACAGGGTCTCCGGGAATGAGCAGTTCTTC.

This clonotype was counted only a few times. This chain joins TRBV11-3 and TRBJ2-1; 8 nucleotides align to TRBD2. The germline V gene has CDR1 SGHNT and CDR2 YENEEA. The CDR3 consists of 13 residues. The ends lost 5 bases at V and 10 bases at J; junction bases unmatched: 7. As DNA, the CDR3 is TGTGCCAGCAGCATTGCGGGGGGCTCCGAGCAGTTCTTC. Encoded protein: CASSIAGGSEQFF.

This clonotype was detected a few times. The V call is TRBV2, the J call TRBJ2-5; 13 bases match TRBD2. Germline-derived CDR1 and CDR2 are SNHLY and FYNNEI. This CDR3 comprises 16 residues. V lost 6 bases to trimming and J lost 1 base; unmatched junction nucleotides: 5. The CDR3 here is CASRGTSGGAQETQYF. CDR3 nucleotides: TGTGCCAGCAGGGGTACTAGCGGGGGGGCCCAAGAGACCCAGTACTTC.

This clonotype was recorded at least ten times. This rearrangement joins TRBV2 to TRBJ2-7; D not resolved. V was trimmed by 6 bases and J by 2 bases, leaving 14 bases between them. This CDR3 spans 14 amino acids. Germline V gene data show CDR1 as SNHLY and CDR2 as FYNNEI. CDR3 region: CASRKGGEPYEQYF. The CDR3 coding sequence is TGTGCCAGCAGAAAGGGTGGCGAACCCTACGAGCAGTACTTC.